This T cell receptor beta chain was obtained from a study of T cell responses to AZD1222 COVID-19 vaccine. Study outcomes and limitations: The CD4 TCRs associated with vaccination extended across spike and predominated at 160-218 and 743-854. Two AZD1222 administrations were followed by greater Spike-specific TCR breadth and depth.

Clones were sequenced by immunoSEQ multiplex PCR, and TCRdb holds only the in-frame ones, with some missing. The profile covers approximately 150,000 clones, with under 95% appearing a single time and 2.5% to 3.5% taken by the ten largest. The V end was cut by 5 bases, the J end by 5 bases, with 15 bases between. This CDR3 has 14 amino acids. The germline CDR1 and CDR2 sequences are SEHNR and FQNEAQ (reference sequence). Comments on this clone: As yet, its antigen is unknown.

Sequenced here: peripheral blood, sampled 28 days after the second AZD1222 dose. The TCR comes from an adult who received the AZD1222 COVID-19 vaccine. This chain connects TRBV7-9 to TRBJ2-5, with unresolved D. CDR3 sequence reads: CASSPDLLRETQYF. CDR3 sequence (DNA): TGTGCCAGCAGCCCAGACTTGCTTCGCGAGACCCAGTACTTC.